The clone carrying this T cell receptor beta chain was picked up a small number of times. What it binds is not known. The sample comes from a study of T cells after yellow fever vaccination. Study-wide background: Fractions with few cells were prepared using SMART-Seq v4 Ultra Low Input. Points from the study as a whole: Once the booster was given, most primary-vaccination clones reappeared, at 95% to 97% for CD4 and more than 85% for CD8.

As TCR cDNA was made by 5'RACE template switching, a universal primer site and UMIs were added. From the 5' RACE reads, TCRdb called clonotypes with MiXCR, one entry per CDR3 protein. The data contain about 550,000 distinct CDR3 sequences, less than 20% of them singletons. Per the germline V gene, CDR1 is SGHRS and CDR2 is YFSETQ. The V and J ends lost 3 bases and 0 bases respectively, with 12 bases between them. The CDR3 spans 15 residues. The V and J genes are TRBV5-1 and TRBJ1-2; no reliable D call. The material was PBMCs, obtained 15 days after the yellow fever booster vaccination. The TCR sequence derives from a young man who received the YFV17D yellow fever vaccine. This CDR3 is CASSSLLEPNYGYTF. The CDR3 region has the DNA TGCGCCAGCAGCTCCCTACTTGAGCCTAACTATGGCTACACCTTC.